The clone carrying this T cell receptor (beta chain) has just a few counts. This sample stems from a study of blood T cell repertoires in COVID-19. J gave up 4 bases and V 2 bases, and 5 bases lay outside the gene matches. Germline loops: CDR1 MGHRA, CDR2 YSYEKL. This CDR3 spans 15 amino acids. Libraries were prepared by immunoSEQ multiplex PCR; TCRdb keeps only in-frame clonotypes and omits some of them. The sample carries a few hundred thousand clones, about 91% recorded once. Sequencing was carried out using peripheral blood. The TCR originated in a woman between 45 and 60 years old with COVID-19, enrolled during active disease. The rearrangement links TRBV4-1 to TRBJ1-2, with TRBD1 matching over 9 bases. The DNA of the CDR3 is TGCGCCAGCAGCCAACTACAGGGGGCTGGCTATGGCTACACCTTC. Its protein is CASSQLQGAGYGYTF.